The 23 T cell receptor beta chains given below trace back to one sample, sequenced in a study of chemoradiotherapy in HPV16-positive cancers. Here immunoSEQ multiplex PCR was the method, and the copy in TCRdb shows in-frame clones only, minus some. Of about 22,000 clones in the sample, 92% were seen once. The source material was blood, sampled from a patient who underwent chemoradiotherapy. All receptors come from a human donor with HPV-associated anogenital cancer.

The CDR3 spells CASSLWTGGYGYTF. In DNA form, the CDR3 reads TGTGCCAGCAGTTTATGGACAGGGGGATATGGCTACACCTTC. The chain couples TRBV28 to TRBJ1-2; 9 bases agree with TRBD1. Trimming at V came to 0 bases and at J to 5 bases, leaving 1 base not matched to a gene. The CDR3 contains 14 residues. CDR1 is MDHEN, CDR2 SYDVKM, per germline.

The V call is TRBV7-9, the J call TRBJ2-1; D ambiguous. V gave up 5 bases and J gave up 0 bases, with 11 bases separating them. CDR1 and CDR2 from the germline V gene are SEHNR and FQNEAQ (reference sequence). This CDR3 spans 15 amino acids. The CDR3 loop reads CASSTTINSYNEQFF. DNA of the CDR3: TGTGCCAGCAGCACAACAATTAACTCCTACAATGAGCAGTTCTTC.

The V call is TRBV9, the J call TRBJ1-2; maybe TRBD1 (5 bases). The CDR3 covers 15 residues. CDR1 is SGDLS, CDR2 YYNGEE, per germline. V lost 0 bases and J 8 bases, leaving 17 bases between the germline ends. For the CDR3, the DNA is TGTGCCAGCAGCGTAGGGGGCCAGACTATGCTCGGCTACACCTTC. It codes for CASSVGGQTMLGYTF.

V gene TRBV28 combines with J gene TRBJ1-4, with D unresolved. Germline CDR1 is MDHEN and CDR2 is SYDVKM. The CDR3 runs 16 residues. V lost 7 bases, J lost 6 bases, and 21 bases lay in between. CDR3 DNA: TGTGCCAGCAAACTGGGAAAGGCCTTTGGGGATGAAAAACTGTTTTTT. Translation gives CASKLGKAFGDEKLFF.

The rearrangement joins TRBV29-1 to TRBJ1-1; the D is unclear. Trimming took 4 bases from V and 1 from J, leaving 10 bases between them. The CDR3 runs 13 residues. Germline V gene sequence: CDR1 SQVTM, CDR2 ANQGSEA. The CDR3 protein is CSVVHSRNTEAFF. The DNA for the CDR3 is TGCAGCGTTGTTCACAGCCGGAACACTGAAGCTTTCTTT.

The chain is built from TRBV19 and TRBJ1-2; D is possibly TRBD1 (5 bases). V dropped 4 bases and J dropped 11 bases, with 11 bases sitting between them. Looked up from germline, CDR1 is LNHDA and CDR2 is SQIVND (reference sequence). The CDR3 is 11 amino acids. In nucleotides, the CDR3 is TGTGCCAGTAGTACGGGACTGGAGTACACCTTC. It codes for CASSTGLEYTF. The complete variable domain, with remaining parts taken from reference TRBV19 and TRBJ1-2, reads DGGITQSPKYLFRKEGQNVTLSCEQNLNHDAMYWYRQDPGQGLRLIYYSQIVNDFQKGDIAEGYSVSREKKESFPLTVTSAQKNPTAFYLCASSTGLEYTFGSGTRLTVV.

The chain uses TRBV11-2 and TRBJ1-2, with D tentatively TRBD1 (6 bases). CDR1 and CDR2 (germline): SGHAT, FQNNGV. V gave up 5 bases and J gave up 7 bases, with 11 bases separating them. This CDR3 comprises 12 residues. The CDR3 spells CASSNQGSGYTF. In nucleotides, the CDR3 is TGTGCCAGCAGCAACCAGGGGAGTGGCTACACCTTC.

The chain employs TRBV6-1 and TRBJ1-6; D not resolved. Per germline, CDR1 MNHNS and CDR2 SASEGT. Trimming cost V 2 bases and J 8 bases, with 19 bases left between them. The CDR3 covers 17 residues. The chain's CDR3 is CASSERTAPRVDSPLHF. The CDR3 DNA reads as TGTGCCAGCAGTGAAAGAACGGCCCCGAGGGTGGATTCACCCCTCCACTTT.

In this sample, this clone turned up a few times. This rearrangement joins TRBV19 to TRBJ1-1; D remains unclear. The CDR3 totals 15 residues. V was trimmed by 6 bases and J by 0 bases, leaving 14 bases between them. The germline V gene encodes CDR1 LNHDA and CDR2 SQIVND (reference sequence). CDR3 sequence reads: CASSLANTVNTEAFF. In nucleotides, the CDR3 is TGTGCCAGTAGCCTAGCCAACACAGTGAACACTGAAGCTTTCTTT.

This clone was detected only a few times. V and J are TRBV28 and TRBJ2-7, with D perhaps given as TRBD1 or TRBD2 (6 bases each). The ends were cut back, 6 bases at V and 6 bases at J, with 33 bases in the middle. There are 19 residues in the CDR3. Germline V gene lookup returns CDR1 MDHEN and CDR2 SYDVKM. DNA of the CDR3: TGTGCCAGCAGAGGGGGAGGTTGGGCTGGGACTGGAAAAGCGGCCGAGCAGTACTTC. The encoded protein is CASRGGGWAGTGKAAEQYF.

The CDR3 bases are TGTGCCAGCAGTTATAGCGGGAATCAGCCCCAGCATTTT. This sequence encodes CASSYSGNQPQHF. V gene TRBV27 combines with J gene TRBJ1-5; no reliable D call. Trimming took 4 bases from V and 4 from J, leaving 8 bases between them. CDR1 and CDR2 (germline): MNHEY, SMNVEV (reference sequence). The CDR3 extends over 13 amino acids.

This clone turned up a few times. V and J are TRBV6-5 and TRBJ2-3, with unresolved D. The ends were cut back, 0 bases at V and 2 bases at J, with 6 bases in the middle. The CDR3 sequence is 14 residues long. Per germline, CDR1 MNHEY and CDR2 SVGAGI. CDR3 nucleotides: TGTGCCAGCAGTTACTCGACCTTCACAGATACGCAGTATTTT. It encodes CASSYSTFTDTQYF.

The chain links TRBV14 to TRBJ2-3; no firm D call. The CDR3 has 14 amino acids. V was trimmed by 3 bases and J by 8 bases, leaving 15 bases between them. Germline V gene data show CDR1 as SGHDN and CDR2 as FVKESK. This chain's CDR3 is CASSQVNSRGTQYF. CDR3 nucleotides: TGTGCCAGCAGCCAGGTTAACAGCCGTGGTACGCAGTATTTT.

This chain joins TRBV4-3 and TRBJ2-7, with 8 bases lining up with TRBD2. Germline values: CDR1 LGHNA, CDR2 YSLEER. Trimming at V came to 1 base and at J to 2 bases, leaving 1 base not matched to a gene. The CDR3 sequence is 14 residues long. DNA of the CDR3: TGCGCCAGCAGCCAAGCAGCGGGGGCCTACGAGCAGTACTTC. It encodes CASSQAAGAYEQYF.

The chain uses TRBV28 and TRBJ1-2; D is perhaps TRBD1 (6 bases). CDR1 is MDHEN, CDR2 SYDVKM, per germline. The CDR3 covers 13 residues. Trimming removed 7 bases at V and 4 bases at J, with 13 bases between. CDR3 bases: TGTGCCAGCAAAGGGGGGTGGGCCTATGGCTACACCTTC. Its translation: CASKGGWAYGYTF.

V gene TRBV4-2 combines with J gene TRBJ2-1; weak D call: TRBD2 (6 bases). V was pared by 0 bases and J by 7 bases, with 13 bases between. This CDR3 has 15 amino acids. Germline loops: CDR1 LGHNA, CDR2 YNFKEQ. CDR3: CASSQDWGVRNEQFF. The CDR3 DNA reads as TGTGCCAGCAGCCAAGATTGGGGGGTGCGAAATGAGCAGTTCTTC.

V and J are TRBV19 and TRBJ1-2; D not resolved. The CDR3 is 13 residues long. V was pared by 3 bases and J by 3 bases, with 8 bases between. Germline loops: CDR1 LNHDA, CDR2 SQIVND (reference sequence). This chain's CDR3 is CASSMNGDYGYTF. CDR3 DNA sequence: TGTGCCAGTAGTATGAACGGAGACTATGGCTACACCTTC.

This rearrangement joins TRBV11-1 to TRBJ1-6, with D possibly TRBD1 on 6 matching bases. Germline values: CDR1 SGHAT, CDR2 FQDESV (reference sequence). The CDR3 is 14 residues long. V lost 8 bases and J 5 bases, leaving 13 bases between the germline ends. CDR3 sequence: CASSTGLHNSPLHF. The CDR3 coding sequence is TGTGCCAGCTCTACAGGGCTACATAATTCACCCCTCCACTTT.

J is TRBJ1-2 and V is TRBV4-3; 8 bases align to TRBD1. The junction had 5 bases not matched to a gene; V was cut back by 1 base and J by 4 bases. Looked up from germline, CDR1 is LGHNA and CDR2 is YSLEER. This CDR3 comprises 15 residues. The CDR3 spells CASSQAWTGPYGYTF. CDR3 in DNA: TGCGCCAGCAGCCAAGCCTGGACAGGGCCCTATGGCTACACCTTC.

The V gene is TRBV11-3, the J gene TRBJ2-2; D gene ambiguous. The germline V gene encodes CDR1 SGHNT and CDR2 YENEEA. The CDR3 extends over 14 amino acids. Trimming left V 4 bases short and J 7 bases short, with 13 bases between. The CDR3 sequence: CASSSGPLGGELFF. The CDR3, as DNA: TGTGCCAGCAGCTCCGGACCCTTGGGCGGGGAGCTGTTTTTT. Together with reference TRBV11-3 and TRBJ2-2, the CDR3 gives the full variable domain: EAGVVQSPRYKIIEKKQPVAFWCNPISGHNTLYWYLQNLGQGPELLIRYENEEAVDDSQLPKDRFSAERLKGVDSTLKIQPAELGDSAVYLCASSSGPLGGELFFGEGSRLTVL.

The V call is TRBV15, the J call TRBJ2-5; 7 bases line up with TRBD2. Germline assignment: CDR1 LNHNV and CDR2 YYDKDF (reference sequence). The V gene end was trimmed by 5 bases and the J gene end by 1 base; junction bases not matched to a gene: 4. The CDR3 has 14 amino acids. CDR3 protein: CATSSGGSQETQYF. The CDR3 DNA reads as TGTGCCACCAGCTCGGGGGGAAGCCAAGAGACCCAGTACTTC.

CDR3 bases: TGTGCCAGCAGCCAAGGTTCGGGGGGGCACGAGCAGTACTTC. Translating gives CASSQGSGGHEQYF. The chain uses TRBV14 and TRBJ2-7; 8 bases are a match to TRBD2. V was pared by 1 base and J by 5 bases, with 4 bases of the junction left unmatched. From germline, CDR1 is SGHDN and CDR2 FVKESK. CDR3 length: 14 residues.

The chain uses TRBV6-5 and TRBJ1-2; D gene uncertain. The V end was cut by 5 bases, the J end by 4 bases, with 17 bases between. Germline V gene sequence: CDR1 MNHEY, CDR2 SVGAGI. CDR3 length: 15 residues. CDR3 sequence: CASSVGPGHSYGYTF. In DNA form, the CDR3 reads TGTGCCAGCAGTGTCGGACCGGGCCATTCCTATGGCTACACCTTC.